One sample yielded the 5 T cell receptor beta chains listed below, sequenced in a study of cytomegalovirus exposure and HLA in healthy donors. Both 60 Vbeta primers and 13 Jbeta primers went into the PCR. Method: immunoSEQ multiplex PCR; TCRdb's copy keeps in-frame clones and lacks some. The table records 150,000 to 200,000 clones, around four fifths of them present only once. Sequencing used PBMCs. These receptors were obtained from a man between 18 and 29 years old in good health and CMV-seropositive.

This rearrangement joins TRBV7-3 to TRBJ1-1, with TRBD1 as a possible D gene (5 bases). Germline values: CDR1 SGHTA, CDR2 FQGTGA. The CDR3 contains 13 residues. The germline V and J ends were trimmed by 4 bases and 1 base, with 7 bases remaining between them. CDR3 DNA: TGTGCCAGCAGCTCTGACAGGAACACTGAAGCTTTCTTT. Its translation: CASSSDRNTEAFF.

The V and J genes are TRBV21-1 and TRBJ2-7; TRBD1 reflects the table's D call only, with no check against the DNA. TRBV21-1 is recorded as a pseudogene. The CDR3 runs to 15 residues. The CDR3 region is CASSRVQGYHYEQYF. In DNA, the CDR3 is TGTGCCAGCAGCAGGGTACAGGGGTATCACTACGAGCAGTACTTC.

The V gene is TRBV25-1, the J gene TRBJ2-2; TRBD2 aligns across 8 bases. The CDR3 is made up of 14 amino acids. Germline V gene sequence: CDR1 MGHDK, CDR2 SYGVNS. The V gene end was trimmed by 8 bases and the J gene end by 3 bases; junction bases not matched to a gene: 5. The CDR3 region has the DNA TGTGCCAGCGGGACTAGTCTGGACACCGGGGAGCTGTTTTTT. It encodes CASGTSLDTGELFF.

The gene calls are TRBV19 and TRBJ2-1, with D unresolved. CDR1 and CDR2 (germline): LNHDA, SQIVND (reference sequence). The CDR3 length is 15 residues. V was clipped by 5 bases and J by 2 bases, with 13 bases between them. The DNA for the CDR3 is TGTGCCAGTAGTCCTTCCATGGGCGCCTACAATGAGCAGTTCTTC. Protein sequence: CASSPSMGAYNEQFF.

This clone has just one count. This chain uses TRBV4-3 with TRBJ2-2; D is undetermined. V was pared by 4 bases and J by 4 bases, with 13 bases between. Germline V gene lookup returns CDR1 LGHNA and CDR2 YSLEER. The CDR3 contains 15 residues. The CDR3 protein is CASSLTSTGTGELFF. CDR3 nucleotides: TGCGCCAGCAGCCTCACCTCAACCGGCACCGGGGAGCTGTTTTTT.